Each of the 31 T cell receptor beta chains below was sequenced from the same sample in a study of cytomegalovirus exposure and HLA in healthy donors. PCR primers comprised 60 Vbeta and 13 Jbeta primers. Clones were read by immunoSEQ multiplex PCR, and TCRdb kept only the in-frame ones, dropping some. Among some 150,000 clones, over 70% were seen once, and the ten largest hold 6.5% to 8%. The specimen was PBMCs. The source of these receptors is a woman between 40 and 55 years old in good health and CMV-seropositive.

This clone has more than one count but fewer than ten. The chain carries TRBV7-9 and TRBJ2-6; 8 nucleotides align to TRBD1. Trimming at V came to 5 bases and at J to 3 bases, leaving 3 bases not matched to a gene. CDR1 SEHNR and CDR2 FQNEAQ come from the germline V gene (reference sequence). The CDR3 has 15 residues. The DNA for the CDR3 is TGTGCCAGCAGCAACAGGGGGTTTGGGGCCAACGTCCTGACTTTC. It yields the protein CASSNRGFGANVLTF.

To note about this clone: An end of the junction differs from the germline gene, which may be a read error. Other DNA sequences in the sample encode the same CDR3. DNA for the CDR3: TGCGCCAGCAGAGACAGGGGATTTAGCCGCTACGAGCAGTACTTC. It yields the protein CASRDRGFSRYEQYF. The chain combines TRBV6-1 with TRBJ2-7; 8 bases map to TRBD1. This CDR3 spans 15 amino acids. CDR1 is MNHNS, CDR2 SASEGT, per germline.

This rearrangement joins TRBV27 to TRBJ1-1; 8 nucleotides agree with TRBD1. Germline assignment: CDR1 MNHEY and CDR2 SMNVEV (reference sequence). This CDR3 is built from 16 residues. The J segment lost 6 bases and the V segment lost 2 bases, leaving 11 bases of the junction unmatched. The CDR3 coding sequence is TGTGCCAGCAGTTTAGGGCAGGGGGCGCGTCGAGCTGAAGCTTTCTTT. Protein product: CASSLGQGARRAEAFF.

This clone has only one observation. The rearrangement uses TRBV5-6 and TRBJ2-6; D is uncertain. Germline V gene sequence: CDR1 SGHDT, CDR2 YYEEEE. There are 15 residues in the CDR3. V was trimmed by 3 bases and J by 0 bases, leaving 7 bases between them. Here the CDR3 reads CASSSSGSGANVLTF. As DNA, the CDR3 is TGTGCCAGCAGCTCATCGGGCTCTGGGGCCAACGTCCTGACTTTC.

This chain uses TRBV28 with TRBJ1-4; D may be TRBD1 (6 bases). CDR1 and CDR2 from the germline V gene are MDHEN and SYDVKM. This CDR3 contains 15 residues. Trimming took 6 bases from V and 7 from J, leaving 18 bases between them. The DNA of the CDR3 is TGTGCCAGCAGAATAGAACAGGGACAAGGTGAAAAACTGTTTTTT. It encodes CASRIEQGQGEKLFF.

The chain is built from TRBV27 and TRBJ2-7; the D gene is possibly TRBD1 (5 bases). This CDR3 is built from 14 residues. Germline-derived CDR1 and CDR2 are MNHEY and SMNVEV (reference sequence). With 5 bases removed from V and 0 bases from J, the gap between germline ends came to 11 bases. CDR3 loop: CASSLQGFSYEQYF. CDR3 sequence (DNA): TGTGCCAGCAGTCTGCAGGGCTTCTCCTACGAGCAGTACTTC.

This chain links TRBV2 with TRBJ2-3, with D perhaps TRBD2 (7 bases). Deletions cut 7 bases from V and 2 bases from J, with 13 bases between. CDR3 length: 14 amino acids. The germline gives CDR1 SNHLY, CDR2 FYNNEI. CDR3 coding DNA: TGTGCCAGCATTCCGGGGGGCTACACAGATACGCAGTATTTT. This sequence encodes CASIPGGYTDTQYF.

The chain uses TRBV7-3 and TRBJ1-1; D gene uncertain. The germline V gene encodes CDR1 SGHTA and CDR2 FQGTGA. There are 13 residues in the CDR3. The germline V and J ends were trimmed by 4 bases and 0 bases, with 6 bases remaining between them. CDR3 protein: CASSSAVNTEAFF. The CDR3 coding sequence is TGTGCCAGCAGCTCCGCGGTGAACACTGAAGCTTTCTTT. Based on the CDR3 plus reference TRBV7-3 and TRBJ1-1, the full variable domain is GAGVSQTPSNKVTEKGKYVELRCDPISGHTALYWYRQSLGQGPEFLIYFQGTGAADDSGLPNDRFFAVRPEGSVSTLKIQRTERGDSAVYLCASSSAVNTEAFFGQGTRLTVV.

The CDR3: CASSFSGGSEAFF. DNA of the CDR3: TGTGCCAGCAGTTTTTCTGGGGGCTCTGAAGCTTTCTTT. This chain links TRBV27 with TRBJ1-1; D perhaps matches TRBD1 (6 bases). The V end lost 3 bases, the J end lost 6 bases, and 11 bases lay between the germline ends. The V gene's germline CDR1 is MNHEY and CDR2 SMNVEV (reference sequence). This CDR3 has 13 residues.

J is TRBJ2-2 and V is TRBV6-1; D unclear. CDR1 and CDR2 (germline): MNHNS, SASEGT. The CDR3 has 12 amino acids. Trimming took off 7 bases at V and 6 bases at J, with 9 bases between the two ends. In nucleotides, the CDR3 is TGTGCCAGCATCCCCGGAGCCGGGGAGCTGTTTTTT. It translates to CASIPGAGELFF.

Concerning this clone: At one end, the junction sequence differs from germline, possibly due to a read error. The chain joins TRBV5-1 to TRBJ2-1, with D perhaps matching TRBD2 (7 bases). CDR3 size: 15 residues. Germline-derived CDR1 and CDR2 are SGHRS and YFSETQ. In nucleotides, the CDR3 is TGCGCCAGCACCTTGGAGGGGGGGGGTTACAATGAGCAGTTCTTC. As protein: CASTLEGGGYNEQFF.

Here the CDR3 reads CASSDRGANTDTQYF. The DNA for the CDR3 is TGTGCCAGTAGCGACCGCGGGGCAAACACAGATACGCAGTATTTT. The V call is TRBV19, the J call TRBJ2-3; D possibly corresponds to TRBD2 (6 bases). The CDR3 spans 15 residues. V gave up 6 bases and J gave up 2 bases, with 15 bases separating them. Germline CDR1 is LNHDA and CDR2 is SQIVND (reference sequence).

The chain combines TRBV19 with TRBJ2-7, with 9 bases lining up with TRBD1. Germline values: CDR1 LNHDA, CDR2 SQIVND (reference sequence). V shed 9 bases, J shed 2 bases, and the junction held 5 bases outside the gene matches. CDR3 size: 13 residues. In DNA form, the CDR3 reads TGTGCCAGCCCGGGACAGGGTCCCTACGAGCAGTACTTC. Translating gives CASPGQGPYEQYF.

This sequence joins TRBV18 and TRBJ2-1; TRBD2 matches at 8 bases. Germline lookup yields CDR1 KGHSH and CDR2 LQKENI. Trimming removed 0 bases from V and 9 bases from J; junction bases left unmatched: 7. CDR3 size: 15 residues. CDR3 nucleotides: TGTGCCAGCTCACCACCGGGACTAGGGACCTCTGAGCAGTTCTTC. As protein: CASSPPGLGTSEQFF.

The rearrangement links TRBV19 to TRBJ1-1; no reliable D call. CDR1 LNHDA and CDR2 SQIVND come from the germline V gene (reference sequence). Trimming stripped 3 bases from V and 1 base from J, with 9 bases between. This CDR3 spans 14 amino acids. The CDR3 reads CASSMRARNTEAFF. In DNA form, the CDR3 reads TGTGCCAGTAGTATGCGGGCTAGGAACACTGAAGCTTTCTTT.

The chain has TRBV28 and TRBJ1-2; D perhaps matches TRBD1 (6 bases). V was clipped by 5 bases and J by 1 base, with 14 bases between them. Germline-derived CDR1 and CDR2 are MDHEN and SYDVKM. The CDR3 runs to 15 residues. The CDR3, as DNA: TGTGCCAGCAGTGGCACAGGGATGGGTAACTATGGCTACACCTTC. This gives the protein CASSGTGMGNYGYTF.

This clone came up a few times. The chain employs TRBV7-3 and TRBJ1-1; D perhaps matches TRBD1 (5 bases). The CDR3 is 16 residues long. Per germline, CDR1 SGHTA and CDR2 FQGTGA. Trimming took off 5 bases at V and 2 bases at J, with 18 bases between the two ends. The CDR3 region has the DNA TGTGCCAGCAGCCCCATGGCGGGGGTCCGCAACACTGAAGCTTTCTTT. Translated, it gives CASSPMAGVRNTEAFF.

This clone appeared once. The V and J genes are TRBV28 and TRBJ1-5; TRBD1 might be the D (5 bases). The germline V and J ends were trimmed by 5 bases and 5 bases, with 13 bases remaining between them. Looked up from germline, CDR1 is MDHEN and CDR2 is SYDVKM. This CDR3 comprises 14 residues. CDR3 residues: CASSRGDQHQPQHF. The CDR3 DNA reads as TGTGCCAGCAGTCGGGGGGATCAACATCAGCCCCAGCATTTT.

V and J are TRBV7-9 and TRBJ2-1, with 13 bases matching TRBD2. Germline V gene sequence: CDR1 SEHNR, CDR2 FQNEAQ (reference sequence). This CDR3 has 16 residues. Here the CDR3 reads CSTMTSGGNKFNEQFF. CDR3 in DNA: TGTTCCACCATGACTAGCGGGGGGAATAAGTTCAATGAGCAGTTCTTC.

The rearrangement joins TRBV18 to TRBJ1-5; D remains unclear. V was trimmed by 3 bases and J by 9 bases, leaving 12 bases between them. Germline V gene data show CDR1 as KGHSH and CDR2 as LQKENI. The CDR3 has 13 residues. This chain's CDR3 is CASSPPGGWPQHF. The DNA for the CDR3 is TGTGCCAGCTCACCGCCCGGAGGATGGCCCCAGCATTTT.

This clone was seen only a few times. V and J are TRBV11-2 and TRBJ1-1, with D perhaps TRBD1 (6 bases). This CDR3 has 14 amino acids. Trimming left V 5 bases short and J 5 bases short, with 15 bases between. Germline assignment: CDR1 SGHAT and CDR2 FQNNGV. The CDR3 region has the DNA TGTGCCAGCAGCCCCAGGGGCGTAGGGACTGAAGCTTTCTTT. Protein sequence: CASSPRGVGTEAFF.

The chain uses TRBV5-1 and TRBJ2-7; D uncertain. The germline CDR1 and CDR2 sequences are SGHRS and YFSETQ. The CDR3 has 15 residues. The V gene lost 4 bases and the J gene lost 13 bases, with 27 bases spanning the gap. The chain's CDR3 is CASSPNPEPTYERYF. The CDR3 nucleotides read TGCGCCAGCAGCCCCAACCCAGAACCAACCTACGAGCGTTACTTC. Supplemented by reference TRBV5-1 and TRBJ2-7, the full variable domain reads KAGVTQTPRYLIKTRGQQVTLSCSPISGHRSVSWYQQTPGQGLQFLFEYFSETQRNKGNFPGRFSGRQFSNSRSEMNVSTLELGDSALYLCASSPNPEPTYERYFGPGTRLTVT.

As regards this clone: The sample has other DNA sequences that encode this CDR3 too. This sequence joins TRBV2 and TRBJ2-5, with TRBD2 matching over 15 bases. The CDR3 sequence is 16 residues long. CDR1 is SNHLY, CDR2 FYNNEI, per germline. V dropped 6 bases and J dropped 1; count of bases not matched to a gene: 3. CDR3 bases: TGTGCCAGCAGCGAGGGACTAGCGGGGGGCCAAGAGACCCAGTACTTC. This codes for CASSEGLAGGQETQYF.

V gene TRBV2 combines with J gene TRBJ2-7; D unclear. Germline V gene data show CDR1 as SNHLY and CDR2 as FYNNEI. Between the trimmed V and J ends, which lost 5 bases and 7 bases, there was a span of 9 bases. The CDR3 sequence is 11 residues long. CDR3 region: CASSYAREQYF. The CDR3 coding sequence is TGTGCCAGCAGTTACGCTAGGGAGCAGTACTTC.

In nucleotides, the CDR3 is TGCGCCAGCATGATACAGGGGGCCTCAACTAATGAAAAACTGTTTTTT. Amino acids: CASMIQGASTNEKLFF. V gene TRBV5-1 combines with J gene TRBJ1-4; 9 nucleotides align to TRBD1. J was trimmed by 0 bases and V by 6 bases; bases with no gene match: 6. Germline V gives CDR1 SGHRS, CDR2 YFSETQ. This CDR3 is built from 16 residues.

The chain recombines TRBV7-2 with TRBJ1-2; no reliable D call. Per the germline V gene, CDR1 is SGHTA and CDR2 is FQGNSA. The CDR3 contains 15 residues. Trimming took 1 base from V and 4 from J, leaving 13 bases between them. The CDR3 region has the DNA TGTGCCAGCAGCTTAGTTAGTTCTACTCCCTATGGCTACACCTTC. It translates to CASSLVSSTPYGYTF.

This clone was found a few times. The chain couples TRBV5-6 to TRBJ2-2; D is ambiguous. V was trimmed by 2 bases and J by 0 bases, leaving 11 bases between them. CDR3 length: 16 residues. The V gene's germline CDR1 is SGHDT and CDR2 YYEEEE. Here the CDR3 DNA reads TGTGCCAGCAGCTTACCGACGGGTACGAACACCGGGGAGCTGTTTTTT. Amino acid sequence: CASSLPTGTNTGELFF.

The J gene is TRBJ2-5, the V gene TRBV4-2; D gene unclear. Between the trimmed V and J ends, which lost 0 bases and 9 bases, there was a span of 8 bases. The CDR3 runs 12 residues. From germline, CDR1 is LGHNA and CDR2 YNFKEQ. CDR3 amino acids: CASSQENGPQYF. CDR3 in DNA: TGTGCCAGCAGCCAAGAGAACGGTCCCCAGTACTTC.

The chain recombines TRBV29-1 with TRBJ1-1; D is uncertain. Between the trimmed V and J ends, which lost 3 bases and 0 bases, there was a span of 11 bases. Germline values: CDR1 SQVTM, CDR2 ANQGSEA. This CDR3 is built from 14 residues. The CDR3 loop is CSVDGGGMNTEAFF. The CDR3 DNA follows: TGCAGCGTTGACGGTGGCGGGATGAACACTGAAGCTTTCTTT.

The V call is TRBV2, the J call TRBJ2-2; 7 bases are shared with TRBD1. The CDR3 extends over 14 amino acids. The V gene end was trimmed by 6 bases and the J gene end by 7 bases; junction bases not matched to a gene: 8. In germline, CDR1 is SNHLY, CDR2 FYNNEI. The CDR3: CASRRTGFIGELFF. The CDR3 DNA sequence: TGTGCCAGCAGGCGGACAGGCTTTATCGGGGAGCTGTTTTTT.

This sequence joins TRBV28 and TRBJ1-1; D unresolved. The CDR3 has 13 amino acids. Trimming removed 6 bases at V and 2 bases at J, with 10 bases between. CDR1 is MDHEN and CDR2 is SYDVKM in the germline V gene. The CDR3 loop reads CASSRRLNTEAFF. As DNA, the CDR3 is TGTGCCAGCAGCCGTCGACTAAACACTGAAGCTTTCTTT.